The 13 T cell receptor beta chains given below trace back to one sample, sequenced in a study of T cell responses to AZD1222 COVID-19 vaccine. Profiling relied on immunoSEQ multiplex PCR, and the TCRdb table lists in-frame clones only, not all of them. This sample has about 170,000 clones, with roughly 87% found just once. Source: peripheral blood, taken 28 days after the second AZD1222 dose. These TCRs come from an adult who received the AZD1222 COVID-19 vaccine.

The chain joins TRBV6-5 to TRBJ2-7; unclear D gene. The germline CDR1 and CDR2 sequences are MNHEY and SVGAGI. The CDR3 contains 13 residues. V was trimmed by 6 bases and J by 4 bases, leaving 13 bases between them. CDR3: CASRPGPPYEQYF. The CDR3 DNA follows: TGTGCCAGCAGACCCGGACCCCCGTACGAGCAGTACTTC.

The chain couples TRBV5-1 to TRBJ2-7, with 10 nucleotides matching TRBD2. This CDR3 is built from 16 residues. With V trimmed by 4 bases and J by 1 base, 8 bases remained unmatched. Germline V gene sequence: CDR1 SGHRS, CDR2 YFSETQ. The CDR3, as DNA: TGCGCCAGCAGCCAAACTTCTAGCGGGGGATCCTACGAGCAGTACTTC. Translating gives CASSQTSSGGSYEQYF.

The chain joins TRBV5-4 to TRBJ2-5; 9 nucleotides align to TRBD1. The CDR3 has 14 residues. The germline CDR1 and CDR2 sequences are SGHNT and YYREEE (reference sequence). After removal of 4 bases from V and 2 bases from J, the junction contained 3 bases not matched to a gene. DNA for the CDR3: TGTGCCAGCAGCCTAGGACAGGGGCAAGAGACCCAGTACTTC. Translation gives CASSLGQGQETQYF.

The V call is TRBV29-1, the J call TRBJ2-3; 8 positions match TRBD2. V was pared by 0 bases and J by 4 bases, with 9 bases of the junction left unmatched. Germline CDR1 and CDR2: SQVTM and ANQGSEA. The CDR3 is 16 amino acids. The CDR3 spells CSVEDVGLEFPDTQYF. In nucleotides, the CDR3 is TGCAGCGTTGAAGATGTGGGACTAGAATTCCCAGATACGCAGTATTTT.

This chain uses TRBV7-9 with TRBJ1-2; no clear D gene. Germline V gene data show CDR1 as SEHNR and CDR2 as FQNEAQ (reference sequence). This CDR3 spans 13 amino acids. Trimming took off 8 bases at V and 6 bases at J, with 16 bases between the two ends. CDR3 DNA sequence: TGTGCCAGCCGGCGGGCAGGCTTGCATGGCTACACCTTC. It is translated as CASRRAGLHGYTF.

The genes are TRBV27 and TRBJ1-3; weak D call: TRBD1 (6 bases). With 3 bases removed from V and 4 bases from J, the gap between germline ends came to 10 bases. The CDR3 loop spans 14 amino acids. The germline V gene has CDR1 MNHEY and CDR2 SMNVEV (reference sequence). CDR3 region: CASSFPGQGNTIYF. The CDR3 DNA follows: TGTGCCAGCAGTTTCCCGGGACAAGGAAACACCATATATTTT.

This chain uses TRBV4-1 with TRBJ2-3; TRBD2 matches 9 bases. The CDR3 has 16 residues. CDR1 and CDR2 from the germline V gene are MGHRA and YSYEKL. V dropped 1 base and J dropped 4; count of bases not matched to a gene: 6. The CDR3 coding sequence is TGCGCCAGCAGCCAAGGTCAGCGGGGGGCCGCAGATACGCAGTATTTT. This encodes CASSQGQRGAADTQYF.

The V gene is TRBV5-6, the J gene TRBJ1-4, with 7 bases that match TRBD1. Germline V CDR1 and CDR2: SGHDT, YYEEEE. CDR3 length: 15 residues. V lost 4 bases and J lost 3; bases outside the gene matches: 6. The CDR3 sequence is CASSLPGTANEKLFF. CDR3 DNA sequence: TGTGCCAGCAGCCTGCCGGGGACAGCTAATGAAAAACTGTTTTTT.

J is TRBJ2-7 and V is TRBV27; D unclear. Germline CDR1 is MNHEY and CDR2 is SMNVEV (reference sequence). Trimming shortened V by 6 bases and J by 2 bases, and 20 bases separated the two germline ends. There are 16 residues in the CDR3. Here the CDR3 reads CASSQSRPPAPYEQYF. The CDR3 nucleotides read TGTGCCAGCAGCCAATCCCGTCCCCCCGCCCCCTACGAGCAGTACTTC.

CDR3: CASSFAGGSGNTIYF. The CDR3 nucleotides read TGTGCCAGCTCATTTGCCGGGGGGTCTGGAAACACCATATATTTT. The chain carries TRBV18 and TRBJ1-3; TRBD1 is a possible D gene (5 bases). The CDR3 runs 15 residues. V was shortened by 5 bases and J by 1 base, with 12 bases between the two germline ends. Germline V lookup: CDR1 KGHSH, CDR2 LQKENI.

V is TRBV6-5 and J is TRBJ1-1, with a possible D match to TRBD1 (5 bases). This CDR3 region has 15 residues. In germline, CDR1 is MNHEY, CDR2 SVGAGI. The V gene lost 1 base and the J gene lost 4 bases, with 13 bases spanning the gap. This CDR3 reads CASSYYAGGGTEAFF. The CDR3 bases are TGTGCCAGCAGTTACTACGCGGGGGGGGGCACTGAAGCTTTCTTT.

V gene TRBV19 combines with J gene TRBJ1-2; TRBD1 matches at 7 bases. This CDR3 comprises 13 residues. After removal of 8 bases from V and 4 bases from J, the junction contained 7 bases not matched to a gene. In germline, CDR1 is LNHDA, CDR2 SQIVND (reference sequence). The CDR3 loop is CASSWDSFYGYTF. The CDR3 DNA sequence: TGTGCCAGTTCTTGGGACAGTTTCTATGGCTACACCTTC. Full variable domain (outside the CDR3, taken from reference TRBV19 and TRBJ1-2): DGGITQSPKYLFRKEGQNVTLSCEQNLNHDAMYWYRQDPGQGLRLIYYSQIVNDFQKGDIAEGYSVSREKKESFPLTVTSAQKNPTAFYLCASSWDSFYGYTFGSGTRLTVV.

The V and J genes are TRBV18 and TRBJ1-1; TRBD1 might be the D (5 bases). CDR3 length: 13 residues. V was trimmed by 3 bases and J by 5 bases, leaving 10 bases between them. Germline V lookup: CDR1 KGHSH, CDR2 LQKENI. CDR3 coding DNA: TGTGCCAGCTCACCGGATTGGGGGACTGAAGCTTTCTTT. It translates to CASSPDWGTEAFF.